A single sample gave rise to the 31 T cell receptor beta chains below, sequenced in a study of T cells in localized non-small cell lung cancer (TCRdb year 2020). Libraries came from the immunoSEQ multiplex PCR assay. TCRdb mirrors the immuneACCESS table, restricted to in-frame sequences. Some clones are absent from its copies; in checked studies, under half trace to an unresolved V gene, and the reason for the others is unknown. A total of 35,000 or so clones appear in this sample, 88% of them only once. The ten largest clones take up 2.7% of the sample. Source: peripheral blood, taken before any cancer treatment. Every receptor here comes from a woman aged 40-70 years with stage I lung adenocarcinoma.

The chain employs TRBV2 and TRBJ1-2, with TRBD1 as a possible D gene (5 bases). CDR1 and CDR2 (germline): SNHLY, FYNNEI. This CDR3 spans 14 amino acids. The ends were cut back, 6 bases at V and 4 bases at J, with 15 bases in the middle. The CDR3 DNA sequence: TGTGCCAGCAGGAGCGACGTTAGGGGCTATGGCTACACCTTC. Amino acid sequence: CASRSDVRGYGYTF.

CDR3 sequence reads: CASSLPSTTDTQYF. CDR3 DNA sequence: TGTGCCAGCAGTTTGCCGTCTACCACAGATACGCAGTATTTT. The genes are TRBV28 and TRBJ2-3; D is unresolved. The CDR3 length is 14 residues. CDR1 is MDHEN, CDR2 SYDVKM, per germline. Trimming left V 3 bases short and J 2 bases short, with 9 bases between.

The gene calls are TRBV27 and TRBJ2-2; D remains ambiguous. The CDR3 contains 13 residues. Germline loops: CDR1 MNHEY, CDR2 SMNVEV (reference sequence). V was cut by 1 base and J by 3 bases, with 3 bases left in between. DNA for the CDR3: TGTGCCAGCAGTTTATGGGACACCGGGGAGCTGTTTTTT. Translated: CASSLWDTGELFF.

This chain uses TRBV30 with TRBJ2-1, with D unclear. Germline V gene lookup returns CDR1 GTSNPN and CDR2 SVGIG (reference sequence). This CDR3 is 16 amino acids long. Trimming pared 2 bases from V and 0 bases from J, leaving 14 bases between. The DNA of the CDR3 is TGTGCCTGGAGTAAAGGACGTACGAGCTCCTACAATGAGCAGTTCTTC. Encoded protein: CAWSKGRTSSYNEQFF.

The chain couples TRBV6-1 to TRBJ1-6; D is possibly TRBD1 (5 bases). Trimming took 2 bases from V and 5 from J, leaving 10 bases between them. Germline CDR1 MNHNS, CDR2 SASEGT. This CDR3 comprises 15 residues. The CDR3 protein is CASSERGVDNSPLHF. The CDR3, as DNA: TGTGCCAGCAGTGAACGGGGGGTTGATAATTCACCCCTCCACTTT.

The chain is built from TRBV28 and TRBJ1-2; TRBD1 matches 9 bases. J gave up 7 bases and V 5 bases, and 8 bases lay outside the gene matches. The CDR3 has 14 residues. CDR1 MDHEN and CDR2 SYDVKM come from the germline V gene. The CDR3 coding sequence is TGTGCCAGCAGTCGGACAGGGGTCGGTTTTGGCTACACCTTC. It specifies CASSRTGVGFGYTF.

The J gene is TRBJ2-7, the V gene TRBV11-3, with D hard to call. CDR1 is SGHNT, CDR2 YENEEA, per germline. Trimming pared 4 bases from V and 8 bases from J, leaving 15 bases between. The CDR3 extends over 13 amino acids. The CDR3 sequence: CASSSQTRSKQYF. The DNA of the CDR3 is TGTGCCAGCAGCTCCCAGACACGGTCCAAGCAGTACTTC.

This clone was observed a single time. The chain combines TRBV28 with TRBJ2-1; 10 bases fit TRBD2. The V gene's germline CDR1 is MDHEN and CDR2 SYDVKM. The CDR3 is made up of 16 amino acids. The ends lost 4 bases at V and 6 bases at J; junction bases unmatched: 9. CDR3 loop: CASSSSEAGGLNEQFF. The CDR3 DNA reads as TGTGCCAGCAGTTCCTCAGAAGCGGGAGGGCTCAATGAGCAGTTCTTC.

There are a few counts of this clone. The genes are TRBV6-5 and TRBJ2-2; 7 bases match TRBD1. V was pared by 4 bases and J by 4 bases, with 9 bases of the junction left unmatched. This CDR3 contains 16 residues. The germline gives CDR1 MNHEY, CDR2 SVGAGI. The chain's CDR3 is CASSSLRTGGTGELFF. The CDR3, as DNA: TGTGCCAGCAGTTCCTTAAGGACAGGTGGCACCGGGGAGCTGTTTTTT.

The J gene is TRBJ2-5, the V gene TRBV28; a possible D gene is TRBD1 (6 bases). This CDR3 region has 13 residues. Germline CDR1 reads MDHEN; CDR2 reads SYDVKM. V was shortened by 5 bases and J by 4 bases, with 11 bases between the two germline ends. The CDR3 reads CASSKQGPETQYF. For the CDR3, the DNA is TGTGCCAGCAGTAAGCAGGGGCCAGAGACCCAGTACTTC.

The chain carries TRBV9 and TRBJ1-4; 8 nucleotides agree with TRBD1. The CDR3 extends over 16 amino acids. Germline CDR1 reads SGDLS; CDR2 reads YYNGEE. V lost 0 bases to trimming and J lost 7 bases; unmatched junction nucleotides: 8. The CDR3 region has the DNA TGTGCCAGCAGCGTAGAATTGACAGGGGCGGGTGAAAAACTGTTTTTT. It is translated as CASSVELTGAGEKLFF.

This clone came up once. V and J are TRBV6-1 and TRBJ2-4, with D unclear. CDR3 size: 13 residues. V gave up 6 bases and J gave up 8 bases, with 14 bases separating them. The germline V gene has CDR1 MNHNS and CDR2 SASEGT. The CDR3 is CASSDIIRDIQYF. The CDR3 bases are TGTGCCAGCAGCGATATTATTCGAGACATTCAGTACTTC.

A word on this clone: Compared with germline, one end of the junction differs, possibly owing to a read error. V and J are TRBV6-1 and TRBJ2-7, with D possibly being TRBD1 (6 bases). The CDR3 covers 16 residues. Germline CDR1 reads MNHNS; CDR2 reads SASEGT. CDR3 amino acids: CASSEGQGGPYYEQYF. CDR3 bases: TGTGCCAGCAGCGAAGGACAAGGGGGACCCTACTACGAGCAGTACTTC.

The chain employs TRBV18 and TRBJ1-2; tentatively, D is TRBD1 (5 bases). CDR1 is KGHSH, CDR2 LQKENI, per germline. This CDR3 spans 15 amino acids. The ends were cut back, 2 bases at V and 1 base at J, with 11 bases in the middle. CDR3 amino acids: CASSPEGPGNYGYTF. The CDR3 nucleotides are TGTGCCAGCTCACCAGAGGGGCCTGGTAACTATGGCTACACCTTC.

J is TRBJ1-2 and V is TRBV14; D unclear. The length of the CDR3 is 16 residues. The germline V and J ends were trimmed by 3 bases and 0 bases, with 14 bases remaining between them. Germline values: CDR1 SGHDN, CDR2 FVKESK. The CDR3 DNA is TGTGCCAGCAGCCAGTCGGAGGCAGTTCCTAACTATGGCTACACCTTC. Its protein product is CASSQSEAVPNYGYTF.

The chain employs TRBV6-6 and TRBJ2-7; unclear D gene. Germline CDR1 is MNHNY and CDR2 is SVGAGI (reference sequence). Trimming took 2 bases from V and 2 from J, leaving 10 bases between them. The CDR3 covers 14 residues. The CDR3 protein is CASSYLSGPYEQYF. The CDR3 DNA reads as TGTGCCAGCAGTTACCTCTCGGGCCCCTACGAGCAGTACTTC.

The chain uses TRBV19 and TRBJ1-2; 7 positions agree with TRBD1. Per germline, CDR1 LNHDA and CDR2 SQIVND (reference sequence). V shed 4 bases and J 2 bases; nucleotides not matched to a gene: 4. This CDR3 is 14 amino acids long. In DNA form, the CDR3 reads TGTGCCAGTAGTACACAGACAGGGAACTATGGCTACACCTTC. Amino acid sequence: CASSTQTGNYGYTF.

V and J are TRBV27 and TRBJ2-7; the match to TRBD1 covers 8 bases. Germline CDR1 and CDR2: MNHEY and SMNVEV (reference sequence). V was clipped by 5 bases and J by 7 bases; unmatched bases: 10. This CDR3 region has 14 residues. The CDR3 sequence: CASSHPGQGKEQYF. The CDR3, as DNA: TGTGCCAGCAGTCACCCCGGACAGGGTAAAGAGCAGTACTTC.

The gene calls are TRBV5-1 and TRBJ2-2; tentative D call: TRBD1 (6 bases). Germline V gene sequence: CDR1 SGHRS, CDR2 YFSETQ. The length of the CDR3 is 17 residues. The ends were cut back, 2 bases at V and 1 base at J, with 15 bases in the middle. The DNA for the CDR3 is TGCGCCAGCAGCTTTTCCGGGACACGACTGAACACCGGGGAGCTGTTTTTT. As protein: CASSFSGTRLNTGELFF.

The chain couples TRBV10-3 to TRBJ2-1; D is unresolved. This CDR3 spans 15 amino acids. In germline, CDR1 is ENHRY, CDR2 SYGVKD. Trimming cost V 7 bases and J 7 bases, with 20 bases left between them. The CDR3 DNA sequence: TGTGCCATCACCCTGGGCGCAAGTGGGGATAATGAGCAGTTCTTC. Amino acid sequence: CAITLGASGDNEQFF.

This sequence joins TRBV11-3 and TRBJ1-3, with D uncertain. The V end was cut by 0 bases, the J end by 0 bases, with 12 bases between. The CDR3 has 17 amino acids. Per the germline V gene, CDR1 is SGHNT and CDR2 is YENEEA. The CDR3 spells CASSLDWTEGSGNTIYF. For the CDR3, the DNA is TGTGCCAGCAGCTTAGACTGGACGGAAGGCTCTGGAAACACCATATATTTT.

This rearrangement joins TRBV30 to TRBJ1-2; 12 bases fit TRBD1. CDR3 size: 14 residues. Germline V lookup: CDR1 GTSNPN, CDR2 SVGIG (reference sequence). Trimming removed 1 base from V and 8 bases from J; junction bases left unmatched: 5. CDR3 in amino acids: CAWSGGQGAEGYTF. The CDR3 nucleotides read TGTGCCTGGAGTGGGGGACAGGGGGCTGAGGGCTACACCTTC.

The chain couples TRBV7-6 to TRBJ2-1; D perhaps matches TRBD2 (5 bases). V gave up 5 bases and J gave up 10 bases, with 12 bases separating them. CDR3 length: 12 amino acids. Germline assignment: CDR1 SGHVS and CDR2 FNYEAQ. CDR3 coding DNA: TGTGCCAGCAGCCCGACCCAGCGGGAGCAGTTCTTC. This sequence encodes CASSPTQREQFF. The full variable domain, its missing parts supplied by reference TRBV7-6 and TRBJ2-1, is GAGVSQSPRYKVTKRGQDVALRCDPISGHVSLYWYRQALGQGPEFLTYFNYEAQQDKSGLPNDRFSAERPEGSISTLTIQRTEQRDSAMYRCASSPTQREQFFGPGTRLTVL.

This chain uses TRBV2 with TRBJ2-5; no clear D. V lost 5 bases, J lost 9 bases, and 13 bases lay in between. Germline values: CDR1 SNHLY, CDR2 FYNNEI. The CDR3 runs 12 residues. CDR3 loop: CASSSTTGPQYF. In nucleotides, the CDR3 is TGTGCCAGCAGTTCAACGACCGGGCCCCAGTACTTC.

The J gene is TRBJ2-3, the V gene TRBV5-1; D not certain. The germline gives CDR1 SGHRS, CDR2 YFSETQ. The CDR3 has 15 amino acids. Trimming removed 0 bases from V and 2 bases from J, with 10 bases in between. CDR3 amino acids: CASSLASGPTDTQYF. DNA of the CDR3: TGCGCCAGCAGCTTGGCGAGTGGCCCCACAGATACGCAGTATTTT.

The gene calls are TRBV5-1 and TRBJ2-1; D unclear. The CDR3 spans 14 residues. V was trimmed by 0 bases and J by 5 bases, leaving 9 bases between them. Germline values: CDR1 SGHRS, CDR2 YFSETQ. The CDR3 here is CASSLGRLDNEQFF. The CDR3 DNA reads TGCGCCAGCAGCTTGGGCCGCCTCGACAATGAGCAGTTCTTC.

The chain uses TRBV19 and TRBJ2-1; D uncertain. This CDR3 has 16 residues. V was clipped by 0 bases and J by 0 bases, with 9 bases between them. Germline CDR1 reads LNHDA; CDR2 reads SQIVND (reference sequence). CDR3 in DNA: TGTGCCAGTAGTATAGACCCCGGAAGCTCCTACAATGAGCAGTTCTTC. Protein product: CASSIDPGSSYNEQFF.

V gene TRBV11-2 combines with J gene TRBJ2-7; D gene unclear. Between the trimmed V and J ends, which lost 4 bases and 6 bases, there was a span of 10 bases. Germline CDR1 and CDR2: SGHAT and FQNNGV. The CDR3 extends over 12 amino acids. CDR3 nucleotide sequence: TGTGCCAGCAGCTCCTGGCTCTCCGAGCAGTACTTC. It encodes CASSSWLSEQYF.

The chain links TRBV28 to TRBJ2-2; D tentatively fits TRBD1 or TRBD2 (7 bases each). Looked up from germline, CDR1 is MDHEN and CDR2 is SYDVKM. V was shortened by 7 bases and J by 7 bases, with 22 bases between the two germline ends. The CDR3 is 16 amino acids. The CDR3 DNA reads as TGTGCCAGCACCCTCCCCGGGGAGGGGGCTGTCGGGGAGCTGTTTTTT. Translation gives CASTLPGEGAVGELFF.

This chain uses TRBV19 with TRBJ2-5; D unresolved. This CDR3 is built from 16 residues. The ends were cut back, 6 bases at V and 1 base at J, with 18 bases in the middle. Germline V CDR1 and CDR2: LNHDA, SQIVND (reference sequence). This chain's CDR3 is CASRRDGVYSQETQYF. The CDR3 nucleotides are TGTGCCAGTAGAAGGGATGGGGTTTACAGCCAAGAGACCCAGTACTTC.

The chain carries TRBV11-2 and TRBJ1-3; D is ambiguous. Germline V gives CDR1 SGHAT, CDR2 FQNNGV. V was clipped by 5 bases and J by 2 bases, with 13 bases between them. The CDR3 has 15 residues. The CDR3 region has the DNA TGTGCCAGCAGCACATTGGCCTCCACTGGAAACACCATATATTTT. Its protein is CASSTLASTGNTIYF.